The TCR beta chain under discussion was sequenced for a study of T cells in women clearing cervical HPV infection. Study results and limitations: Cases carried less TRBV6-7 than controls: about 0.1% versus 0.15%. A classifier using richness and V gene abundances reached an AUC of around 0.83.

Comment on this clone: No antigen is known for it. The read comes to an end 3 residues before the CDR3 does, leaving the germline J gene to fill in the end.

Germline-derived CDR1 and CDR2 are MNHEY and SVGEGT. V dropped 4 bases and J dropped 1 base, with 13 bases sitting between them. The CDR3 is 15 residues long. Using immunoSEQ multiplex PCR, the repertoire was profiled, and TCRdb retains in-frame clones only, with some absent. The repertoire shows roughly 42,000 clones; the top ten hold about 5%. This TCR derives from a woman aged 18 to 75 with a cervical HPV16 infection that either progressed to CIN3+ or cleared (not recorded which). Source material: blood buffy coat. This chain uses TRBV6-2 or TRBV6-3 with TRBJ1-1; maybe TRBD1 (6 bases). The CDR3 here is CASSSGQRRNTEAFF. The sequenced part of the CDR3 DNA is TGTGCCAGCAGTTCCGGACAGAGGAGGAACACTGAA.